This TCR beta chain was captured in a study of blood T cell repertoires in COVID-19. Background on the study: Samples representing acute and convalescent COVID-19 were sourced from the United States, Italy and Spain. PBMCs, B-cell-depleted T cells, or T cells were the source of the cDNA or gDNA that made up the material.

Per the original data handling: Scientists estimated how many nucleated cells there were by amplifying reference gene primers. Sequencing used immunoSEQ multiplex PCR; TCRdb keeps in-frame clones, though not all of them. V, J and clone size are taken as reported in that table, and D and trimming were inferred from the DNA itself. The profile shows 20,000 to 30,000 clones, 89% of them singletons. This CDR3 spans 12 amino acids. Trimming took 8 bases from V and 7 from J, leaving 9 bases between them. CDR1 is MNHEY, CDR2 SVGAGI, per germline. The clonotype comes from a human donor in a cohort sampled during active COVID-19. The genes are TRBV6-5 and TRBJ1-6; D not resolved. Sequencing was performed on peripheral blood. CDR3 protein: CASSGWNSPLHF. The CDR3 region has the DNA TGTGCCAGCTCGGGTTGGAATTCACCCCTCCACTTT.